This TCR beta chain was observed in a study of shared clonotypes between healthy human individuals. There are 15 residues in the CDR3. Germline-derived CDR1 and CDR2 are SNHLY and FYNNEI. J gave up 4 bases and V 6 bases, and 10 bases lay outside the gene matches. TCRdb keeps only in-frame clones here, not all; method: immunoSEQ multiplex PCR. Of 2,500,000 or so clones listed, roughly 90% were seen once; the top ten hold around 0.38%. The sequenced material came from naive CD4+ T cells from PBMCs. The subset was: CD45RA+ positively selected. The TCR originated in a man aged 18-30 years in good health. Some clones in this sample may be carry-over from other donors' samples. The rearrangement uses TRBV2 and TRBJ2-3, with 7 nucleotides matching TRBD1. CDR3 loop: CASSNTGARADTQYF. For the CDR3, the DNA is TGTGCCAGCAGCAATACAGGGGCGAGGGCAGATACGCAGTATTTT.